Reported below is one TCR beta chain. A much larger clone lies a single base off, so this may be a read error. TCRdb independently ran MiXCR on the PCR reads; one entry per CDR3 protein. The table lists roughly 630,000 distinct CDR3 sequences, approximately 24% of them singletons. The authors sorted naive CD8 T cells as CD8+CD4-CCR7+CD45RA+. The data were obtained in a study of molecular identifiers for immune sequencing clone quantification. The CDR3 sequence is 15 residues long. CDR1 and CDR2 from the germline V gene are LGHNA and YSLEER. The chain couples TRBV4-3 to TRBJ2-7, with unresolved D. The sequenced material came from naive CD8+ T cells from blood, with Jurkat cell RNA spiked in. The subset: FACS-sorted CD8+CD4-CCR7+CD45RA+ naive T cells. This TCR was recovered from a human donor in good health. Some libraries in this study had Jurkat cell RNA spiked in. CDR3 residues: CACSHQATAHYEQYF. In DNA form, the CDR3 reads TGCGCCTGCAGCCACCAGGCCACCGCGCACTACGAGCAGTACTTC.